A selection of T cell receptor beta chains follows, all from one sample in a study of metastatic and nonmetastatic thyroid tumors. With MiXCR, TCRdb called clones anew from the PCR reads. The data contain 80,000 to 85,000 clones, around an eighth of them seen just once; the ten biggest clones take up about 10%. The sequenced sample consisted of tumor tissue. These receptors came from a female donor with papillary thyroid cancer or a benign thyroid nodule (not recorded which). Some clones in this sample may be carry-over from other donors' samples. Each CDR3 is given with its conserved first and last residue. The D gene is left open where the match is weak. Clone size is stated in some rows and not others, as once, few, many or a class when expanded.

d_call	v_call	clone_size	j_call	cdr3_nt	cdr3_aa
NA	TRBV2	many	TRBJ2-2	TGTGCCAGACAAGGGACGGCCGGGGAGCTGTTTTTT	CARQGTAGELFF
NA	TRBV20-1	NA	TRBJ2-1	TGCAGTGCTAGTTTGCGGGGAGGCCCCAATGAGCAGTTCTTC	CSASLRGGPNEQFF
NA	TRBV6-1	many	TRBJ1-1	TGTGCCAGCCGTCCTGGGGATTCGAGCACTGAAGCTTTCTTT	CASRPGDSSTEAFF
NA	TRBV5-1	many	TRBJ1-1	TGCGCCAGCAGCCAAACACAGGGTCTGGGGAACACTGAAGCTTTCTTT	CASSQTQGLGNTEAFF
NA	TRBV11-2	many	TRBJ2-7	TGTGCCAGCAGCCAGAGCTCCTACGAGCAGTACTTC	CASSQSSYEQYF
NA	TRBV9	many	TRBJ1-2	TGTGCCAGCAGCGGACGGTTGTTCTGGTATGGCTACACCTTC	CASSGRLFWYGYTF
TRBD2	TRBV30	many	TRBJ2-3	TGTGCCTGGAGTGTAAAGGCGGGAGGTAATACGCAGTATTTT	CAWSVKAGGNTQYF
NA	TRBV12-3/TRBV12-4	many	TRBJ1-5	TGTGCCAGCATGGGGGGGGTGAAGAATCAGCCCCAGCATTTT	CASMGGVKNQPQHF
NA	TRBV20-1	many	TRBJ2-1	TGCAGTGCTAGAGATCCAGCTAGCTTGGATAGTGAGCAGTTCTTC	CSARDPASLDSEQFF
NA	TRBV6-1	NA	TRBJ1-4	TGTGCCAGCAGTGAAGCCAGGGGCGCGGCTAATGAAAAACTGTTTTTT	CASSEARGAANEKLFF
NA	TRBV9	NA	TRBJ2-7	TGTGCCAGCGGCCCCCCAGGACGATCCTACGAGCAGTACTTC	CASGPPGRSYEQYF
NA	TRBV6-1	many	TRBJ2-7	TGTGCCAGCAGGCCCCCCCGACACTTTCGGACCTACGAGCAGTACTTC	CASRPPRHFRTYEQYF
NA	TRBV7-9	few	TRBJ2-2	TGTGCCAGCAGACCAGGGACGGCGAACACCGGGGAGCTGTTTTTT	CASRPGTANTGELFF
TRBD1	TRBV4-1	many	TRBJ1-3	TGCGCCAGCAGTCTACAGGGGTTGCAAGGAAACACCATATATTTT	CASSLQGLQGNTIYF
TRBD2	TRBV5-1	many	TRBJ2-4	TGCGCCAGCAGCCGGACTAGCGAAGCCAAAAACATTCAGTACTTC	CASSRTSEAKNIQYF
NA	TRBV6-2/TRBV6-3	many	TRBJ2-1	TGTGCCAGCAGTTACCGAGCGGGTCCTTACTACAATGAGCAGTTCTTC	CASSYRAGPYYNEQFF
TRBD2	TRBV7-6	many	TRBJ2-7	TGTGCCAGCAGCGCTTCCGGGACTAGCGGCTCCTACGAGCAGTACTTC	CASSASGTSGSYEQYF
NA	TRBV30	many	TRBJ1-1	TGTGCCTGGAGTGTACCGGAGCTGAACACTGAAGCTTTCTTT	CAWSVPELNTEAFF
NA	TRBV7-9	many	TRBJ1-2	TGTGCCAGCAGCCCGGGTGGGTTGGGCTACACCTTC	CASSPGGLGYTF
TRBD2	TRBV7-3	many	TRBJ2-3	TGTGCCAGCAGCCCTGGGGCAAGCGGGAGCTGGGCAGATACGCAGTATTTT	CASSPGASGSWADTQYF
NA	TRBV6-1	many	TRBJ1-4	TGTGCCAGCAGTGAATCCACCAAAGGAAAACTGTTTTTT	CASSESTKGKLFF
TRBD2	TRBV6-5	many	TRBJ2-7	TGTGCCAGCAGTACTGGCGTGCTTAGCGGGACCTCCCCCGGCTCCTACGAGCAGTACTTC	CASSTGVLSGTSPGSYEQYF
NA	TRBV6-1	many	TRBJ2-3	TGTGCCAGCAGTCCACCGGGGAATACGCAGTATTTT	CASSPPGNTQYF
NA	TRBV25-1	many	TRBJ2-7	TGTGCCAGCAGCCTGGGACCTTCCTACGAGCAGTACTTC	CASSLGPSYEQYF
NA	TRBV7-9	many	TRBJ1-4	TGTGCCAGCAGCTTAGAAGTTGAAAAACTGTTTTTT	CASSLEVEKLFF
TRBD2	TRBV5-1	many	TRBJ2-2	TGCGCCAGCAGATGGAGCGGGAGGGCCGGTGGCGGGGAGCTGTTTTTT	CASRWSGRAGGGELFF
NA	TRBV7-7	many	TRBJ2-2	TGTGCTAGCAGCTTAGTGGAGGGGATTGCACCCACCGGGGAGCTGTTTTTT	CASSLVEGIAPTGELFF
NA	TRBV2	many	TRBJ1-2	TGTGCCAGCAGTGAAGAGGGGAACTATGGCTACACCTTC	CASSEEGNYGYTF
NA	TRBV30	many	TRBJ1-1	TGTGCCTCGCAGGGCGACACTGAAGCTTTCTTT	CASQGDTEAFF
TRBD2	TRBV12-3/TRBV12-4	many	TRBJ2-1	TGTGCCAGCAGCCAATGGACTAGCGGGAGGTACAATGAGCAGTTCTTC	CASSQWTSGRYNEQFF
NA	TRBV20-1	many	TRBJ2-2	TGCAGTGCCCCACATCGGGGCACCGGGGAGCTGTTTTTT	CSAPHRGTGELFF
NA	TRBV11-3	many	TRBJ2-3	TGTGCCAGCAGCTTAGGATCCTCGAGCACAGATACGCAGTATTTT	CASSLGSSSTDTQYF
NA	TRBV11-1	NA	TRBJ1-2	TGTGCCAGCAGCCCTCCGACGTTAGGGTTAGCTAACTATGGCTACACCTTC	CASSPPTLGLANYGYTF
NA	TRBV3-1	few	TRBJ2-3	TGTGCCAGCGGCCAGGGGGGATGGACCTCGGTTACAGATACGCAGTATTTT	CASGQGGWTSVTDTQYF
NA	TRBV27	many	TRBJ1-6	TGTGCCAGCAGTTACGAGGGCAGGGAGAATTCACCCCTCCACTTT	CASSYEGRENSPLHF
NA	TRBV12-3/TRBV12-4	many	TRBJ2-1	TGTGCCAGCAGTTTTTCAGGTTACAATGAGCAGTTCTTC	CASSFSGYNEQFF
NA	TRBV28	many	TRBJ2-2	TGTGCCAGCACCGAGACAGATTACACCGGGGAGCTGTTTTTT	CASTETDYTGELFF
TRBD1	TRBV6-1	many	TRBJ2-3	TGTGCCAGCAACAACAGGGGTAGAACAGATACGCAGTATTTT	CASNNRGRTDTQYF
NA	TRBV12-3/TRBV12-4	many	TRBJ2-3	TGTGCCAGCAGTGCCCGACAGTTAGGTACAGATACGCAGTATTTT	CASSARQLGTDTQYF
TRBD2	TRBV19	many	TRBJ2-3	TGTGCCAGTACCCCGGGAGCGGGAGCCCCGACAGATACGCAGTATTTT	CASTPGAGAPTDTQYF